The text below deals with one T cell receptor (beta chain). Its antigen is currently unknown. The data were obtained in a study of cytomegalovirus exposure and HLA in healthy donors. Study summary: Prior work identified some 120 million unique TCR beta sequences in 150 million to 200 million T cells.

V lost 7 bases to trimming and J lost 3 bases, with 6 bases between them. Germline CDR1 is SQVTM and CDR2 is ANQGSEA. The CDR3 consists of 10 residues. Study-wide results and caveats: Later analysis identified a missense DCLRE1C variant that was linked to TCR beta V- and J-gene trimming.

60 Vbeta and 13 Jbeta primers were used in PCR. This table comes from immunoSEQ multiplex PCR, and its TCRdb copy is limited to in-frame clones, with some not included. The sample records fewer than 200,000 clones, approximately 74% being singletons. The material sequenced was PBMCs. This TCR was sampled from a woman in her 30s in good health and CMV-seronegative. The chain combines TRBV29-1 with TRBJ2-5; no clear D gene. CDR3 residues: CSAAEETQYF. CDR3 DNA sequence: TGCAGCGCCGCAGAAGAGACCCAGTACTTC. The complete variable domain, with remaining parts taken from reference TRBV29-1 and TRBJ2-5, reads SAVISQKPSRDICQRGTSLTIQCQVDSQVTMMFWYRQQPGQSLTLIATANQGSEATYESGFVIDKFPISRPNLTFSTLTVSNMSPEDSSIYLCSAAEETQYFGPGTRLLVL.